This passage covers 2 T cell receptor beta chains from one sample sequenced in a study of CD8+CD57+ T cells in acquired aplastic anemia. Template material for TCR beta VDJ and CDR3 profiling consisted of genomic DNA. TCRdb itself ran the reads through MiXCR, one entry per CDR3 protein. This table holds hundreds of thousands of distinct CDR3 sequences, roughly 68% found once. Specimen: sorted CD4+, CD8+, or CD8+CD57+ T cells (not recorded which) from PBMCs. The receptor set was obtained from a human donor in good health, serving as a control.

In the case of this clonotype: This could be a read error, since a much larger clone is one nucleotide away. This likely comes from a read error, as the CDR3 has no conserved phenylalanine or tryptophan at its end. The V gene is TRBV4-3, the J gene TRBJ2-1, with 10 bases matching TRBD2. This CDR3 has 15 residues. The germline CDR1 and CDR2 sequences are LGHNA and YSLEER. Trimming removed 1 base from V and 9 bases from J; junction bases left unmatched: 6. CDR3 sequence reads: CASSQVLAGNSEQFL. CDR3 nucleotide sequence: TGCGCCAGCAGCCAAGTACTAGCGGGGAATAGTGAGCAGTTCCTC.

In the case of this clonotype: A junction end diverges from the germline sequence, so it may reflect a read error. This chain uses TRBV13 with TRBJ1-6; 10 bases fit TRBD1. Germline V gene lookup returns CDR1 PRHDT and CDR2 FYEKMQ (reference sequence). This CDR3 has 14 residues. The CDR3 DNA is TGTGCCAGCAGCTCAGTGACAGGGGGCTCACCCCTCCGCTTT. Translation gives CASSSVTGGSPLRF.